Following are 23 T cell receptor beta chains from one sample sequenced in a study of T-cell reconstitution after alpha-beta-depleted transplantation in children. The authors prepared the TCRbeta library with unique molecular identifiers. Via MiXCR, TCRdb re-called the PCR reads, giving one row per CDR3 protein. The table lists 450,000 to 550,000 distinct CDR3 sequences, about 10% of them singletons. The sample consisted of PBMCs, mostly from graft donor cells, taken 180 days after TCRalphabeta/CD19-depleted stem cell transplant. These receptors were collected from a female patient aged 2 to 10 who had a stem cell transplant for aplastic anemia, so the T cells may come from the graft donor.

The V gene is TRBV6-2 or TRBV6-3, the J gene TRBJ2-3; D is undetermined. V was shortened by 0 bases and J by 3 bases, with 10 bases between the two germline ends. Germline-derived CDR1 and CDR2 are MNHEY and SVGEGT. The length of the CDR3 is 15 residues. The CDR3 protein is CASSYSRAFTDTQYF. CDR3 bases: TGTGCCAGCAGTTACTCGAGAGCGTTTACAGATACGCAGTATTTT.

This clonotype was counted a few times. The chain couples TRBV20-1 to TRBJ2-7; D remains ambiguous. CDR3 length: 13 amino acids. The V end lost 6 bases, the J end lost 6 bases, and 18 bases lay between the germline ends. The V gene's germline CDR1 is DFQATT and CDR2 SNEGSKA (reference sequence). This CDR3 reads CSARKRVPSEQYF. For the CDR3, the DNA is TGCAGTGCCCGGAAACGGGTTCCCTCCGAGCAGTACTTC.

This clonotype appeared a few times. The V gene is TRBV15, the J gene TRBJ2-1; 7 positions agree with TRBD1. Looked up from germline, CDR1 is LNHNV and CDR2 is YYDKDF (reference sequence). J gave up 1 base and V 2 bases, and 5 bases lay outside the gene matches. The CDR3 length is 16 residues. As DNA, the CDR3 is TGTGCCACCAGCAGAACGACAGGGACATCCTACAATGAGCAGTTCTTC. Protein sequence: CATSRTTGTSYNEQFF.

V usage is TRBV6-2 or TRBV6-3 and J usage is TRBJ1-5; 7 bases align to TRBD1. Looked up from germline, CDR1 is MNHEY and CDR2 is SVGEGT. Unmatched junction bases numbered 5, after V lost 2 bases and J lost 4 bases. The CDR3 consists of 15 residues. Written as DNA, the CDR3 is TGTGCCAGCAGTTACGGGACAGTTCTAAATCAGCCCCAGCATTTT. As protein: CASSYGTVLNQPQHF.

This clonotype was seen a handful of times. The V call is TRBV25-1, the J call TRBJ2-3; TRBD2 aligns across 7 bases. This CDR3 is 16 amino acids long. Germline trimming cut 3 bases from V and 0 bases from J; bases unmatched to any gene: 6. CDR1 MGHDK and CDR2 SYGVNS come from the germline V gene. CDR3 coding DNA: TGTGCCAGCAGTGAGCTACTAGCGCCTAGCACAGATACGCAGTATTTT. It translates to CASSELLAPSTDTQYF.

A single count supports this clonotype. The V gene is TRBV29-1, the J gene TRBJ2-7; the match to TRBD1 covers 7 bases. Germline values: CDR1 SQVTM, CDR2 ANQGSEA. V was clipped by 6 bases and J by 4 bases; unmatched bases: 6. The CDR3 has 12 residues. The CDR3 reads CSVQKGAYEQYF. Written as DNA, the CDR3 is TGCAGCGTCCAAAAGGGGGCTTACGAGCAGTACTTC.

The chain links TRBV7-2 to TRBJ2-7; D uncertain. The germline V gene encodes CDR1 SGHTA and CDR2 FQGNSA. This CDR3 region has 15 residues. Trimming removed 1 base at V and 5 bases at J, with 15 bases between. The CDR3 DNA follows: TGTGCCAGCAGCTTAGTTCGACTGATTAGCCACGAGCAGTACTTC. This gives the protein CASSLVRLISHEQYF.

The rearrangement links TRBV7-9 to TRBJ2-7; D is perhaps TRBD1 or TRBD2 (5 bases each). V lost 5 bases to trimming and J lost 3 bases, with 17 bases between them. CDR1 is SEHNR, CDR2 FQNEAQ, per germline (reference sequence). The CDR3 contains 15 residues. In DNA, the CDR3 is TGTGCCAGCAGCCTCTGCATGGGGGAGTGCTACGAGCAGTACTTC. It codes for CASSLCMGECYEQYF.

This clonotype appeared a few times. CDR3 amino acids: CASSGGIRKKDTIYF. DNA of the CDR3: TGTGCCAGCAGTGGGGGGATAAGGAAGAAGGACACCATATATTTT. The chain uses TRBV6-1 and TRBJ1-3; D perhaps matches TRBD1 (5 bases). The V gene's germline CDR1 is MNHNS and CDR2 SASEGT. The germline V and J ends were trimmed by 4 bases and 8 bases, with 18 bases remaining between them. The CDR3 sequence is 15 residues long.

This clonotype was seen more than once but under ten times. This sequence joins TRBV3-1 and TRBJ2-7; D is possibly TRBD1 (7 bases). V was cut by 1 base and J by 4 bases, with 23 bases left in between. The CDR3 extends over 18 amino acids. Germline V CDR1 and CDR2: LGHDT, YNNKEL (reference sequence). CDR3 in amino acids: CASSQARGADRAGYEQYF. CDR3 DNA: TGTGCCAGCAGCCAAGCCCGAGGAGCAGACAGGGCGGGATACGAGCAGTACTTC.

This clonotype has a handful of counts. CDR3 protein: CASSLRAGHPSGRANTDTQYF. The CDR3 DNA reads TGTGCCAGCAGCTTAAGAGCAGGGCACCCTAGCGGGAGGGCCAATACAGATACGCAGTATTTT. The rearrangement links TRBV7-3 to TRBJ2-3, with TRBD2 identical over 12 bases. V gave up 1 base and J gave up 3 bases; unmatched junction bases: 17. Germline values: CDR1 SGHTA, CDR2 FQGTGA. The CDR3 is made up of 21 amino acids.

In its sample, this clonotype was seen a few times. J is TRBJ1-1 and V is TRBV7-9; a possible D gene is TRBD1 (6 bases). Trimming left V 4 bases short and J 5 bases short, with 14 bases between. Germline CDR1 SEHNR, CDR2 FQNEAQ (reference sequence). The CDR3 is 14 residues long. CDR3 residues: CASSSTGRRTEAFF. CDR3 nucleotides: TGTGCCAGCAGCTCTACAGGGCGGAGGACTGAAGCTTTCTTT. The full variable domain, with the rest looked up from reference TRBV7-9 and TRBJ1-1, is DTGVSQNPRHKITKRGQNVTFRCDPISEHNRLYWYRQTLGQGPEFLTYFQNEAQLEKSRLLSDRFSAERPKGSFSTLEIQRTEQGDSAMYLCASSSTGRRTEAFFGQGTRLTVV.

This clonotype has more than one count but fewer than ten. The rearrangement links TRBV5-1 to TRBJ1-1; 7 bases line up with TRBD1. V gave up 0 bases and J gave up 3 bases; unmatched junction bases: 5. The CDR3 runs to 15 residues. CDR1 and CDR2 (germline): SGHRS, YFSETQ. The CDR3 protein is CASSLDRGRDTEAFF. CDR3 coding DNA: TGCGCCAGCAGCTTGGATAGGGGGCGGGACACTGAAGCTTTCTTT. Looking up the rest from reference TRBV5-1 and TRBJ1-1 gives the full variable domain: KAGVTQTPRYLIKTRGQQVTLSCSPISGHRSVSWYQQTPGQGLQFLFEYFSETQRNKGNFPGRFSGRQFSNSRSEMNVSTLELGDSALYLCASSLDRGRDTEAFFGQGTRLTVV.

CDR3 region: CASSPSGRMTDTQYF. CDR3 in DNA: TGTGCCAGCAGCCCGAGCGGGAGGATGACAGATACGCAGTATTTT. This chain joins TRBV3-1 and TRBJ2-3; 9 bases map to TRBD2. The CDR3 loop spans 15 amino acids. The germline V gene has CDR1 LGHDT and CDR2 YNNKEL (reference sequence). The J segment lost 3 bases and the V segment lost 4 bases, leaving 5 bases of the junction unmatched.

The chain recombines TRBV28 with TRBJ2-7, with D unresolved. The germline V gene has CDR1 MDHEN and CDR2 SYDVKM. The V end was cut by 9 bases, the J end by 6 bases, with 15 bases between. The CDR3 is made up of 12 amino acids. CDR3 region: CARVILGPEQYF. The CDR3 DNA sequence: TGTGCCAGGGTTATCTTAGGTCCCGAGCAGTACTTC.

The V and J genes are TRBV20-1 and TRBJ1-5; TRBD1 matches at 8 bases. Germline V gives CDR1 DFQATT, CDR2 SNEGSKA (reference sequence). With V trimmed by 3 bases and J by 3 bases, 4 bases remained unmatched. CDR3 length: 14 residues. The CDR3 DNA follows: TGCAGTGCTAGCCTGACAGGGGCCAATCAGCCCCAGCATTTT. As protein: CSASLTGANQPQHF.

The gene calls are TRBV10-3 and TRBJ1-2, with D possibly being TRBD1 (6 bases). This CDR3 has 12 residues. In germline, CDR1 is ENHRY, CDR2 SYGVKD. V gave up 8 bases and J gave up 7 bases, with 14 bases separating them. The DNA of the CDR3 is TGTGCCATCGAGGCAGGGGACGGTGGCTACACCTTC. This gives the protein CAIEAGDGGYTF.

The rearrangement joins TRBV12-3 or TRBV12-4 to TRBJ2-6; the D is unclear. This CDR3 region has 16 residues. V was cut by 5 bases and J by 0 bases, with 11 bases left in between. DNA of the CDR3: TGTGCCAGCAGTCCCCGCGCCCCCTCTGGGGCCAACGTCCTGACTTTC. Translated: CASSPRAPSGANVLTF.

The chain carries TRBV9 and TRBJ1-1; 8 positions agree with TRBD1. J lost 2 bases, V lost 3 bases, and 9 bases had no gene match. This CDR3 is built from 16 residues. Germline V CDR1 and CDR2: SGDLS, YYNGEE. The CDR3 sequence is CASSETDRGPNTEAFF. The DNA for the CDR3 is TGTGCCAGCAGCGAAACTGACAGGGGCCCTAACACTGAAGCTTTCTTT.

The sample holds a few counts of this clonotype. The rearrangement joins TRBV7-8 to TRBJ2-7, with D possibly matching TRBD1 (5 bases). CDR1 and CDR2 (germline): SGHVS, FQNEAQ. Trimming removed 5 bases at V and 6 bases at J, with 11 bases between. The CDR3 consists of 12 residues. CDR3 nucleotide sequence: TGTGCCAGCAGCCAGGGTTTTGGCGAGCAGTACTTC. Encoded protein: CASSQGFGEQYF.

The rearrangement links TRBV29-1 to TRBJ2-5, with D possibly being TRBD2 (6 bases). V dropped 6 bases and J dropped 1 base, with 12 bases sitting between them. Germline CDR1 and CDR2: SQVTM and ANQGSEA. The CDR3 has 13 amino acids. DNA of the CDR3: TGCAGCGTCTCTCGGGGGACCCAAGAGACCCAGTACTTC. Translated: CSVSRGTQETQYF.

In its sample, this clonotype was seen a few times. V gene TRBV20-1 combines with J gene TRBJ1-2; D gene ambiguous. The CDR3 sequence is 13 residues long. CDR1 and CDR2 (germline): DFQATT, SNEGSKA (reference sequence). The V end was cut by 1 base, the J end by 0 bases, with 6 bases between. The CDR3 nucleotides are TGCAGTGCTAGAGGATCTGCTAACTATGGCTACACCTTC. This encodes CSARGSANYGYTF.

The chain couples TRBV29-1 to TRBJ1-5; 9 nucleotides align to TRBD1. The ends lost 6 bases at V and 4 bases at J; junction bases unmatched: 10. The germline V gene encodes CDR1 SQVTM and CDR2 ANQGSEA. The CDR3 contains 15 residues. The DNA of the CDR3 is TGCAGCGTAGCTGCCGGGACAGGGTTTAATCAGCCCCAGCATTTT. Protein: CSVAAGTGFNQPQHF.